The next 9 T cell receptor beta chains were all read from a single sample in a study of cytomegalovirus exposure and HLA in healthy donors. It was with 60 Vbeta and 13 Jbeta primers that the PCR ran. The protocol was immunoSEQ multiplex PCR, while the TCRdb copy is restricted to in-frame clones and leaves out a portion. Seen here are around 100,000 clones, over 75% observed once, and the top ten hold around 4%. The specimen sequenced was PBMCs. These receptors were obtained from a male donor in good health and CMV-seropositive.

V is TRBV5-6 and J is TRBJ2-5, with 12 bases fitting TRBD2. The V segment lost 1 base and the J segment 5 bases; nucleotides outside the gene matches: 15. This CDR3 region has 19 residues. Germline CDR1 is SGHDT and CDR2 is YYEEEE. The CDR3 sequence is CASSLLKASGRANPETQYF. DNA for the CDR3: TGTGCCAGCAGCTTGTTAAAGGCTAGCGGGAGGGCCAACCCGGAGACCCAGTACTTC.

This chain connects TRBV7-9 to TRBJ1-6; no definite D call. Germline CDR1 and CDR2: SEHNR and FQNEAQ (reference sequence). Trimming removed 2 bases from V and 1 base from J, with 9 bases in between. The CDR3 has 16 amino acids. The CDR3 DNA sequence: TGTGCCAGCAGCTTATGGGCAGGTTCCTATAATTCACCCCTCCACTTT. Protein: CASSLWAGSYNSPLHF.

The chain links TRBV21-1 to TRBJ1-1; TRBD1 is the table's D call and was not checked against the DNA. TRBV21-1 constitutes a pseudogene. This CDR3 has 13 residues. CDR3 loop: CASKGQTNTEAFF. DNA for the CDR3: TGTGCCAGCAAGGGACAGACGAACACTGAAGCTTTCTTT.

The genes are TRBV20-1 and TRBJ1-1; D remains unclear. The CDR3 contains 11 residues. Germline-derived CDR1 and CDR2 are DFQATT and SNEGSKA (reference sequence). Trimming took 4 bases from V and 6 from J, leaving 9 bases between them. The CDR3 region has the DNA TGCAGTGCTATAAGGACTTCTGAAGCTTTCTTT. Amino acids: CSAIRTSEAFF.

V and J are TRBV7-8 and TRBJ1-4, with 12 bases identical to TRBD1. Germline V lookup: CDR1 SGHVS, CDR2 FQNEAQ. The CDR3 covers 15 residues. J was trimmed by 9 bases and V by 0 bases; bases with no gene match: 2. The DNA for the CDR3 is TGTGCCAGCAGCTTAGCAGGGACAGGGGGCAAAAAACTGTTTTTT. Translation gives CASSLAGTGGKKLFF. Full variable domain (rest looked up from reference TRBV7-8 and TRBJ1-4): GAGVSQSPRYKVAKRGQDVALRCDPISGHVSLFWYQQALGQGPEFLTYFQNEAQLDKSGLPSDRFFAERPEGSVSTLKIQRTQQEDSAVYLCASSLAGTGGKKLFFGSGTQLSVL.

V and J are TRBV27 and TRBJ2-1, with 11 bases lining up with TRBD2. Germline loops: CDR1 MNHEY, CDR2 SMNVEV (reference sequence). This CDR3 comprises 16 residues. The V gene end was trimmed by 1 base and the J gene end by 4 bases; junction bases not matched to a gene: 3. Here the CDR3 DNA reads TGTGCCAGCAGTTTATTACTAGCGGGAGATTACAATGAGCAGTTCTTC. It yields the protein CASSLLLAGDYNEQFF.

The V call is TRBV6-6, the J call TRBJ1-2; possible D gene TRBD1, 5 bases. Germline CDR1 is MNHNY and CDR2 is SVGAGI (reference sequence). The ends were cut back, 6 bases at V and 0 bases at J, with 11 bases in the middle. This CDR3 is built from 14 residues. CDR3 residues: CASSPDTANYGYTF. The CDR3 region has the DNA TGTGCCAGCAGCCCGGACACAGCTAACTATGGCTACACCTTC.

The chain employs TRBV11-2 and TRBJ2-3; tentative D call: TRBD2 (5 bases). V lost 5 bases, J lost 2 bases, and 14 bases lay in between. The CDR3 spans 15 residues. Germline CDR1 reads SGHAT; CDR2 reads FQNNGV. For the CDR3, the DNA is TGTGCCAGCAGCGGTCGGACGGGAAACACAGATACGCAGTATTTT. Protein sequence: CASSGRTGNTDTQYF.

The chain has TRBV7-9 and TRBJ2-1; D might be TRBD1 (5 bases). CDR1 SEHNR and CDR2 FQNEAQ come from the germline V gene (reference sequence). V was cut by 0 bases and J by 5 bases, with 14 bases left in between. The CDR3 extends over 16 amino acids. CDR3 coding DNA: TGTGCCAGCAGCTTAGCGCAAGGGGCGAAGGACAATGAGCAGTTCTTC. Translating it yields CASSLAQGAKDNEQFF.